This T cell receptor beta chain was identified in a study of early T cells in non-severe SARS-CoV-2 infection. Study summary: It was bulk RNA from unsorted whole blood that was sequenced, and the chains were unpaired. Notes on the study in general: VDJdb-based annotation leaned toward anti-spike CD8 responses and missed private and CD4 specificities.

This CDR3 comprises 14 residues. In germline, CDR1 is SGHTA, CDR2 FQGTGA. V gave up 5 bases and J gave up 4 bases, with 14 bases separating them. This clonotype was counted only a few times. What it recognizes is unknown. Unique molecular identifier tags were affixed to discrete cDNA molecules. TCRdb re-analysed the 5' RACE reads in MiXCR, keeping a single row per CDR3 protein. There are 66,000 or so distinct CDR3 sequences in the sample; around 14% occur only once, and roughly 8.3% lies in the top ten. This clonotype was sampled from an adult who was a healthcare worker with PCR-confirmed SARS-CoV-2 infection or an uninfected control (not recorded which). The chain recombines TRBV7-3 with TRBJ1-2; D is ambiguous. Sequencing was performed on whole blood. CDR3 DNA: TGTGCCAGCAGCACTTATGGGGAGGCCTATGGCTACACCTTC. Its translation: CASSTYGEAYGYTF.